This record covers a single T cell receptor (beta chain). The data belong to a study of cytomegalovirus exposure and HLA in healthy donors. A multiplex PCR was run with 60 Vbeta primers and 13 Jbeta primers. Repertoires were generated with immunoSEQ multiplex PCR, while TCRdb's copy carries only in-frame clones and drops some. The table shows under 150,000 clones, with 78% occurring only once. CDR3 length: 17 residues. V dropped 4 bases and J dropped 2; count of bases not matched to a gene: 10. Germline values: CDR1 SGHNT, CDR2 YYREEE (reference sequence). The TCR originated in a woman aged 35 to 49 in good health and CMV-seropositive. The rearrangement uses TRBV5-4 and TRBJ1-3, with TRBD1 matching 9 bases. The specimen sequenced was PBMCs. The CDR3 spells CASSPNPQGAAGNTIYF. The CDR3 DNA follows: TGTGCCAGCAGCCCTAATCCACAGGGGGCGGCTGGAAACACCATATATTTT.